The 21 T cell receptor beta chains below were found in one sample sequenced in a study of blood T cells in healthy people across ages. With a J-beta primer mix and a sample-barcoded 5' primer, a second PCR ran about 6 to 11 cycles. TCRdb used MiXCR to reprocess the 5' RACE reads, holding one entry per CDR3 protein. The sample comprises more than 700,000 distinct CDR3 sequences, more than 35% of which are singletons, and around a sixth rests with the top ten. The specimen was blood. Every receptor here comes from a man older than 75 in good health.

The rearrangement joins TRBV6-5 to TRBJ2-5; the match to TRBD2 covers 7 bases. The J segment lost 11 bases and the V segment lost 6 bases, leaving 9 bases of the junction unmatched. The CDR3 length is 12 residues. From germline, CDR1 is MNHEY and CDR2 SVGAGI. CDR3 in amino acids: CASRGTTWEQYF. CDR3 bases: TGTGCCAGCAGGGGGACTACTTGGGAGCAGTACTTC.

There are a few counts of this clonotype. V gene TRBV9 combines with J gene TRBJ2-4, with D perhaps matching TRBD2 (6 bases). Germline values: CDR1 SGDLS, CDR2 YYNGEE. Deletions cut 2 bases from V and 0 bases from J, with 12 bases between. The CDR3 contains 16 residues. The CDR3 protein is CASSVNSGVAKNIQYF. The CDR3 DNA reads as TGTGCCAGCAGCGTCAATTCGGGGGTAGCCAAAAACATTCAGTACTTC.

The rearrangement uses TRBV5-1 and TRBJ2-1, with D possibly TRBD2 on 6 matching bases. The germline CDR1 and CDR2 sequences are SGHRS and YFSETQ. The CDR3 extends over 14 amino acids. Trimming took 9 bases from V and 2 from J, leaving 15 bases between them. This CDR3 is CATSRLEPYNEQFF. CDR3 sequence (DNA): TGCGCCACCTCCCGACTAGAACCCTACAATGAGCAGTTCTTC.

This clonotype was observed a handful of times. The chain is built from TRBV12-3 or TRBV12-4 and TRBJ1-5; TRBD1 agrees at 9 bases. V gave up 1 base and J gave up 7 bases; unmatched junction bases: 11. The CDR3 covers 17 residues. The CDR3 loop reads CASSLVSGQGSFQPQHF. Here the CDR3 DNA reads TGTGCCAGCAGTTTAGTGTCGGGACAGGGCTCTTTCCAGCCCCAGCATTTT.

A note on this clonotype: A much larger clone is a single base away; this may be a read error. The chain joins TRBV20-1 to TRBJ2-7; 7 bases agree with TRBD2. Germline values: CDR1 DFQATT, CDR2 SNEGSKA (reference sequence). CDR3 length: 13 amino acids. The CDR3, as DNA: TGCAGTACTAGCGCGGGATCCCTCTACGAGCAGTACTTC. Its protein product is CSTSAGSLYEQYF.

The CDR3 region is CASRQTSLGYEQYF. The CDR3 coding sequence is TGTGCCAGCAGACAGACCAGCCTAGGCTACGAGCAGTACTTC. The rearrangement uses TRBV6-5 and TRBJ2-7; D remains ambiguous. Germline-derived CDR1 and CDR2 are MNHEY and SVGAGI. This CDR3 has 14 amino acids. Trimming shortened V by 6 bases and J by 3 bases, and 15 bases separated the two germline ends.

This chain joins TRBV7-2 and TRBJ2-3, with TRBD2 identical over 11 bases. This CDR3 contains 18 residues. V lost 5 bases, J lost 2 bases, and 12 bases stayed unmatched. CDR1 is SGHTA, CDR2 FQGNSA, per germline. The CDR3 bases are TGTGCCAGCAGCCCCTACCCCACTAGCGGGAGTTTCACAGATACGCAGTATTTT. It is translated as CASSPYPTSGSFTDTQYF.

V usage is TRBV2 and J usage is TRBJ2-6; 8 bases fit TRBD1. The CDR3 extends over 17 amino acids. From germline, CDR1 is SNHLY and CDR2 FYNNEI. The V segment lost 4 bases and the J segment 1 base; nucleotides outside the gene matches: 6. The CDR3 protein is CASSADRVGSGANVLTF. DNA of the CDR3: TGTGCCAGCAGTGCGGACAGGGTCGGGTCTGGGGCCAACGTCCTGACTTTC. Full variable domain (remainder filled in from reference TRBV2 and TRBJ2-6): EPEVTQTPSHQVTQMGQEVILRCVPISNHLYFYWYRQILGQKVEFLVSFYNNEISEKSEIFDDQFSVERPDGSNFTLKIRSTKLEDSAMYFCASSADRVGSGANVLTFGAGSRLTVL.

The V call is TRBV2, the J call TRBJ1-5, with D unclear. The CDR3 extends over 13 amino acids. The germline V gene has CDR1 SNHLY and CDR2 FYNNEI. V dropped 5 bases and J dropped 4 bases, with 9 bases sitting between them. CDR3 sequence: CASSLSPNQPQHF. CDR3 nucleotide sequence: TGTGCCAGCAGTCTATCTCCTAATCAGCCCCAGCATTTT.

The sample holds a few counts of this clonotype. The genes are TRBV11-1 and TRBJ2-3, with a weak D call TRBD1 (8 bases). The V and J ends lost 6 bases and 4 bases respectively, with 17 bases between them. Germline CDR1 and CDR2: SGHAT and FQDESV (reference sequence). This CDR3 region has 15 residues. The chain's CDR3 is CASSTGGVVPDTQYF. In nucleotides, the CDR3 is TGTGCCAGCAGTACAGGGGGGGTTGTTCCAGATACGCAGTATTTT.

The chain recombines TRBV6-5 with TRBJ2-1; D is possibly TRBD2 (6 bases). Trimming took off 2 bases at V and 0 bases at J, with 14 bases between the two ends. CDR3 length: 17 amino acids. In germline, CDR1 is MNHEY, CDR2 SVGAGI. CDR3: CASSYTGTPSSYNEQFF. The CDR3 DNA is TGTGCCAGCAGTTACACCGGGACTCCCAGCTCCTACAATGAGCAGTTCTTC.

The CDR3 bases are TGTGCCAGCAGTTTGGTCAGGGATAACACTGAAGCTTTCTTT. The encoded protein is CASSLVRDNTEAFF. The gene calls are TRBV12-3 or TRBV12-4 and TRBJ1-1; a possible D gene is TRBD1 (5 bases). The CDR3 has 14 amino acids. Trimming took off 3 bases at V and 2 bases at J, with 10 bases between the two ends.

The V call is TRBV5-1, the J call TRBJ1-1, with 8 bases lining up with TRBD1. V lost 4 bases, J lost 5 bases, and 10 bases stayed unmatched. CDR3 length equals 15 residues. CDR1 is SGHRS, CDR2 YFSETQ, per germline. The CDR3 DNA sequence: TGCGCCAGCAGCCCTCAGGGGGCGAGTTTGACTGAAGCTTTCTTT. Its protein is CASSPQGASLTEAFF.

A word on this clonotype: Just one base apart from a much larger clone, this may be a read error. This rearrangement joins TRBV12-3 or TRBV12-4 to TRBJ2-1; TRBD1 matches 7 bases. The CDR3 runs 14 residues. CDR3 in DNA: TGTGCCAGCAGGGACAGGAGAGCCTACAATAAGCAGTTCTTC. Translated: CASRDRRAYNKQFF.

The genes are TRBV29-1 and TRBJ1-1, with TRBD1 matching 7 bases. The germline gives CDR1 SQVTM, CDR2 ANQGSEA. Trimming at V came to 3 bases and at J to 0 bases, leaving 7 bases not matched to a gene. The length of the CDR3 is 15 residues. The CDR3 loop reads CSVDLGDSLNTEAFF. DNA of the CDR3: TGCAGCGTTGATTTAGGGGACAGTTTGAACACTGAAGCTTTCTTT.

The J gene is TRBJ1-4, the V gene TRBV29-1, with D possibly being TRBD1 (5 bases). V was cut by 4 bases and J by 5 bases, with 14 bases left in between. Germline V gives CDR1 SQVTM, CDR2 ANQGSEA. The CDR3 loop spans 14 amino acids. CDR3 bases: TGCAGCGTTGCCTATACCGGGACCAATGAAAAACTGTTTTTT. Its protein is CSVAYTGTNEKLFF.

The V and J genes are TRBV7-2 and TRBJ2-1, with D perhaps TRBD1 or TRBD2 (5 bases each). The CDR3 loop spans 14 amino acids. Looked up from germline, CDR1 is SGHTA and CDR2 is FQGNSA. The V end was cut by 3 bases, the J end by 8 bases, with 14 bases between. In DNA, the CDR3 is TGTGCCAGCAGCTTTGGGGGTAGCGTAGATGAGCAGTTCTTC. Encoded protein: CASSFGGSVDEQFF.

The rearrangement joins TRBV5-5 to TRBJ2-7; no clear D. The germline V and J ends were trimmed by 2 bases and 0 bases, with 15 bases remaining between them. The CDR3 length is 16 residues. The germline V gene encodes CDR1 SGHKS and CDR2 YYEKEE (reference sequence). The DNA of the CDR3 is TGTGCCAGCAGCTTTGCTCCAAAGACGAGCTCCTACGAGCAGTACTTC. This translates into CASSFAPKTSSYEQYF.

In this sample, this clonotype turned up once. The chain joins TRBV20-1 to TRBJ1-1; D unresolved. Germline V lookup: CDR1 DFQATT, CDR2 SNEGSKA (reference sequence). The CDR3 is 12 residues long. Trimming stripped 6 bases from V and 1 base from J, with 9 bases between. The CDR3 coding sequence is TGCAGTGCCTACCGACAGAACACTGAAGCTTTCTTT. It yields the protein CSAYRQNTEAFF.

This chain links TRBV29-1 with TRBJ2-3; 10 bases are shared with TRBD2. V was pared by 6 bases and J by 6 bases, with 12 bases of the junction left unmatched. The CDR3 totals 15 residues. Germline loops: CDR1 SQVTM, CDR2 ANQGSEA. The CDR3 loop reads CSVAGTSASWDTQYF. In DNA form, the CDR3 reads TGCAGCGTAGCCGGGACTAGCGCCTCGTGGGATACGCAGTATTTT.

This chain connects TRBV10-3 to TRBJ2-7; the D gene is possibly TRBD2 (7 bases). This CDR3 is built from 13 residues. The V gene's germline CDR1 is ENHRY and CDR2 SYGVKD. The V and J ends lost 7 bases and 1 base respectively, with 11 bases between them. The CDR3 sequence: CAIMAGASYEQYF. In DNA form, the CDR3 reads TGTGCCATCATGGCGGGGGCATCCTACGAGCAGTACTTC.